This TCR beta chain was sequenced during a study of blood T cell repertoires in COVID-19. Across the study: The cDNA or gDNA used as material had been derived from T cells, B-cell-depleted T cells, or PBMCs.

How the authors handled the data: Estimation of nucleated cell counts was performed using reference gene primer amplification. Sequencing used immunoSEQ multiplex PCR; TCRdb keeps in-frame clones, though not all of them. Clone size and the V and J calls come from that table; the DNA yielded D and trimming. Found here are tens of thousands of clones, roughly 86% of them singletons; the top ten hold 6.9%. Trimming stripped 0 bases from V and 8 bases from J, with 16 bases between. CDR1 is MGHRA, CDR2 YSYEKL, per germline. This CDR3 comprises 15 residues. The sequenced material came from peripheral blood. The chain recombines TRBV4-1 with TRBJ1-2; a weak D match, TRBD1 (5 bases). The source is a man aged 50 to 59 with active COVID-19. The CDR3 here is CASSQDREILGGYTF. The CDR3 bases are TGCGCCAGCAGCCAAGACAGGGAAATCCTCGGGGGCTACACCTTC.